This section outlines one T cell receptor (beta chain) sequence together with its context. What it recognizes is unknown. Sequenced by immunoSEQ multiplex PCR; TCRdb stores in-frame clones only, minus some. This sample yields tens of thousands of clones, of which 88% are seen a single time; more than 0.65% belongs to the top ten. Germline values: CDR1 SGHVS, CDR2 FQNEAQ. Trimming at V came to 4 bases and at J to 2 bases, leaving 8 bases not matched to a gene. The CDR3 sequence is 15 residues long. This sample is drawn from a study of OX40 agonist ivuxolimab in advanced cancers. General study results and limits: At 0.1 to 3.0 mg/kg and by week 6, CD4+ and CD8+ T cells in the blood had expanded clonally.

Sequencing was performed on CD4+ or CD8+ T cells sorted from blood, taken in a trial of the OX40 agonist ivuxolimab. The rearrangement uses TRBV7-8 and TRBJ2-7; 7 nucleotides agree with TRBD1. The receptor comes from an adult with an advanced solid tumor such as melanoma, head and neck, liver or kidney cancer. This CDR3 reads CASSSRDSGAYEQYF. The CDR3 DNA reads TGTGCCAGCAGCTCCCGGGACAGTGGGGCCTACGAGCAGTACTTC.